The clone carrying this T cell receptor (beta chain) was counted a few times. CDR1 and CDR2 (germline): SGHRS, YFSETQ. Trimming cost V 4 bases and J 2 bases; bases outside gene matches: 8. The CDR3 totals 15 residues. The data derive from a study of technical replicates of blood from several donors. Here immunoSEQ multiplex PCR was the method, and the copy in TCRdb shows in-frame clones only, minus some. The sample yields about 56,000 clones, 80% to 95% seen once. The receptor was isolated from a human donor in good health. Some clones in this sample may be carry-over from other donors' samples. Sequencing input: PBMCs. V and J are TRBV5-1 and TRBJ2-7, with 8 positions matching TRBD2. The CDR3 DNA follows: TGCGCCAGCAGCCCGGGAACTAGCGGTACCTACGAGCAGTACTTC. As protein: CASSPGTSGTYEQYF.